This T cell receptor beta chain was observed in a study of T cell responses to AZD1222 COVID-19 vaccine. Turning to this clone: Antigen: not known.

Sequencing was performed with immunoSEQ multiplex PCR; in TCRdb, only in-frame clones are kept and a portion is missing. The sample carries 85,000 to 120,000 clones, 90% recorded once. The V gene end was trimmed by 5 bases and the J gene end by 1 base; junction bases not matched to a gene: 12. The germline CDR1 and CDR2 sequences are SNHLY and FYNNEI. The CDR3 spans 17 residues. Findings of the study overall: Most donors were white British, females outnumbered males, and clonal diversity was possibly underestimated. At 160-218 and 743-854, vaccine-associated CD4 TCRs were dominant, and they spanned spike.

The receptor was derived from an adult who received the AZD1222 COVID-19 vaccine. The V and J genes are TRBV2 and TRBJ1-1, with TRBD1 identical over 8 bases. Source: peripheral blood, taken 28 days after the second AZD1222 dose. The CDR3, as DNA: TGTGCCAGCAGTTTGCAGGGGGCAGGGGTTGGGAACACTGAAGCTTTCTTT. It translates to CASSLQGAGVGNTEAFF.